What follows describes a single TCR beta chain. The data were obtained in a study of shared clonotypes between healthy human individuals. Germline CDR1 and CDR2: MNHEY and SMNVEV (reference sequence). The V gene lost 0 bases and the J gene lost 5 bases, with 14 bases spanning the gap. The CDR3 has 16 amino acids. Sequenced by immunoSEQ multiplex PCR; TCRdb stores in-frame clones only, minus some. The sample contains approximately 640,000 clones, less than 95% of which appear only once. The sample comprised memory CD8+ T cells from PBMCs. Stated subset: CD45RO+ cells pooled with CCR7-negative TemRA cells. The source of this sequence is a man aged 18 to 30 in good health. Some clones in this sample may be carry-over from other donors' samples. This sequence joins TRBV27 and TRBJ1-5; no clear D gene. The CDR3 here is CASSLSSGEWDQPQHF. The CDR3 coding sequence is TGTGCCAGCAGTTTATCGAGCGGAGAGTGGGATCAGCCCCAGCATTTT.